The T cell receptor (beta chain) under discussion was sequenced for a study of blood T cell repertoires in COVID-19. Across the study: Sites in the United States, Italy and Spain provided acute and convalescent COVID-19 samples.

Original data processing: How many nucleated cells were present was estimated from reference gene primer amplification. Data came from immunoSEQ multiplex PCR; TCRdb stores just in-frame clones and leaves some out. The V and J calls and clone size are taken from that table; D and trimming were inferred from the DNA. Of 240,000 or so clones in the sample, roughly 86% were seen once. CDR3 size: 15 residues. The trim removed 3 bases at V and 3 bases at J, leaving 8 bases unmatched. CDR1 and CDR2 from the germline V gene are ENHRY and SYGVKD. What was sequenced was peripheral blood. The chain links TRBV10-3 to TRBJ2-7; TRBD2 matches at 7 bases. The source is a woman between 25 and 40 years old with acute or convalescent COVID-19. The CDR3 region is CAISDFLREGYEQYF. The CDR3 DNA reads TGTGCCATCAGTGATTTTTTGAGGGAGGGCTACGAGCAGTACTTC.